This T cell receptor (beta chain) comes out of a study of T-cell reconstitution after alpha-beta-depleted transplantation in children. Unique molecular identifiers were used to barcode this TCRbeta library. From the PCR reads, TCRdb called clonotypes with MiXCR, one entry per CDR3 protein. The table includes 780,000 or so distinct CDR3 sequences, about 16% detected once. There are 12 residues in the CDR3. Trimming cost V 3 bases and J 3 bases, with 6 bases left between them. Germline CDR1 reads SEHNR; CDR2 reads FQNEAQ (reference sequence). This clonotype was counted a few times. Its target is unknown. Study conclusions and caveats: Counts and diversity of T cells one year after transplant came mostly from newly produced T cells. The origin of high day-60 TCRbeta diversity in some patients lay in surviving recipient T cells and thymic progenitors. There were reportedly several hundred expanded graft clones from which alpha-beta T cells came about two months after transplant.

The TCR comes from a male patient between 10 and 17 years old who had a stem cell transplant for acute lymphoblastic leukemia, so the T cells may come from the graft donor. Here the sequenced sample was PBMCs, mostly from graft donor cells, taken 360 days after TCRalphabeta/CD19-depleted stem cell transplant. This chain connects TRBV7-9 to TRBJ2-7; no reliable D call. This chain's CDR3 is CASSFDHYEQYF. The CDR3 DNA sequence: TGTGCCAGCAGCTTTGACCACTACGAGCAGTACTTC.